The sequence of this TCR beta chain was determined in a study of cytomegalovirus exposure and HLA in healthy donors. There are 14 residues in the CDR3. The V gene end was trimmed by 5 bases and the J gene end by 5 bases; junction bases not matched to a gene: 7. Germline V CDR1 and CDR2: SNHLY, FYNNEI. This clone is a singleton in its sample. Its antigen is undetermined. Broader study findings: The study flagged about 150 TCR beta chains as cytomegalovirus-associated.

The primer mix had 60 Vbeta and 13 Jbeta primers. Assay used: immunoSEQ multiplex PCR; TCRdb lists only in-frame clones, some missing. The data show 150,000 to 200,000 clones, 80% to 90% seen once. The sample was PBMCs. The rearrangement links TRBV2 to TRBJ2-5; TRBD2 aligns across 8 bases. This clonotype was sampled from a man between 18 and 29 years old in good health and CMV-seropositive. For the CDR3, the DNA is TGTGCCAGCAGTATCCGGGGGGGGGTGGAGACCCAGTACTTC. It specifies CASSIRGGVETQYF.